Presented here are 8 T cell receptor beta chains from one specimen sequenced in a study of T cells after yellow fever vaccination. Each CDR3 protein is one row after TCRdb ran MiXCR on the 5' RACE reads. The table has around 4,700 distinct CDR3 sequences, over 3% seen once. The source material was PBMCs, either bulk or a sorted T-cell subset (CD4+, CD8+, memory, or dextramer-sorted; not recorded which), sampled 15 days after the yellow fever booster vaccination. The receptor set was obtained from a man under 40 who received the YFV17D yellow fever vaccine.

Sample share makes this clonotype medium-sized. The chain joins TRBV4-3 to TRBJ2-7; 8 bases line up with TRBD1. The J segment lost 0 bases and the V segment lost 4 bases, leaving 5 bases of the junction unmatched. The CDR3 contains 15 residues. The germline V gene has CDR1 LGHNA and CDR2 YSLEER. The chain's CDR3 is CASSPDRGFSYEQYF. As DNA, the CDR3 is TGCGCCAGCAGCCCCGACAGGGGATTCTCCTACGAGCAGTACTTC.

This clonotype was recorded at least ten times. The chain uses TRBV25-1 and TRBJ2-5; tentatively, D is TRBD1 (5 bases). The CDR3 is 14 amino acids. CDR1 is MGHDK and CDR2 is SYGVNS in the germline V gene. Trimming left V 4 bases short and J 4 bases short, with 13 bases between. The CDR3 protein is CASSGHVGPETQYF. The DNA for the CDR3 is TGTGCCAGCAGTGGGCATGTGGGGCCAGAGACCCAGTACTTC.

This clonotype showed up many times. V and J are TRBV6-5 and TRBJ2-6; no clear D. The V and J ends lost 6 bases and 0 bases respectively, with 12 bases between them. The CDR3 extends over 16 amino acids. The germline V gene encodes CDR1 MNHEY and CDR2 SVGAGI. This CDR3 is CASRSLSNSGANVLTF. CDR3 DNA: TGTGCCAGCAGAAGCCTCTCCAACTCTGGGGCCAACGTCCTGACTTTC.

In this sample, this clonotype turned up many times. J is TRBJ1-2 and V is TRBV6-5, with a weak D call TRBD1 (6 bases). Looked up from germline, CDR1 is MNHEY and CDR2 is SVGAGI. Between the trimmed V and J ends, which lost 8 bases and 4 bases, there was a span of 17 bases. The CDR3 sequence is 14 residues long. The CDR3 nucleotides read TGTGCCAGCGCAGGGGCGACCCTCGGCTATGGCTACACCTTC. Translating it yields CASAGATLGYGYTF.

Many counts were recorded for this clonotype. This chain joins TRBV12-3 or TRBV12-4 and TRBJ2-7; D is possibly TRBD2 (6 bases). CDR3 length equals 14 residues. Trimming removed 1 base from V and 7 bases from J, with 14 bases in between. CDR3 sequence (DNA): TGTGCCAGCAGTTTAGGCCCGGGGGTCCATGAGCAGTACTTC. Translation: CASSLGPGVHEQYF.

This clonotype was seen at least ten times. The chain couples TRBV18 to TRBJ1-2, with a tentative D call TRBD1 (6 bases). Germline-derived CDR1 and CDR2 are KGHSH and LQKENI. This CDR3 region has 11 residues. The V gene lost 4 bases and the J gene lost 6 bases, with 6 bases spanning the gap. CDR3 in DNA: TGTGCCAGCTCACAGGGGGATGGCTACACCTTC. As protein: CASSQGDGYTF.

J is TRBJ1-5 and V is TRBV15; D gene unclear. The CDR3 extends over 8 amino acids. CDR1 and CDR2 from the germline V gene are LNHNV and YYDKDF (reference sequence). CDR3 sequence (DNA): TGTAGCAATCAGCCCCAGCATTTT. It yields the protein CSNQPQHF.

This clonotype was observed many times. The V call is TRBV20-1, the J call TRBJ2-3, with D perhaps matching TRBD2 (6 bases). With 6 bases removed from V and 2 bases from J, the gap between germline ends came to 15 bases. The CDR3 is made up of 14 amino acids. Germline V lookup: CDR1 DFQATT, CDR2 SNEGSKA (reference sequence). CDR3 sequence reads: CSATTRADTDTQYF. DNA for the CDR3: TGCAGTGCCACGACTAGAGCTGACACAGATACGCAGTATTTT.